This T cell receptor (beta chain) was sequenced during a study of cytomegalovirus exposure and HLA in healthy donors. Whole-study findings and limits: One variant, a missense change in DCLRE1C, was linked in a later analysis to TCR beta V- and J-gene trimming.

As concerns this clone: The antigen is not known.

The CDR3 runs to 16 residues. Germline assignment: CDR1 KGHSH and CDR2 LQKENI. Deletions cut 8 bases from V and 1 base from J, with 20 bases between. The PCR employed 60 Vbeta primers together with 13 Jbeta primers. This table comes from immunoSEQ multiplex PCR, and its TCRdb copy is limited to in-frame clones, with some not included. The table has fewer than 200,000 clones, 65% to 85% seen once. The chain links TRBV18 to TRBJ2-5, with a possible D match to TRBD2 (5 bases). The source of this sequence is a woman between 50 and 59 years old in good health and CMV-seropositive. Sequencing was done on a sample of PBMCs. The CDR3: CASLPGLNGVQETQYF. The CDR3 nucleotides read TGTGCCAGCCTACCAGGTTTGAACGGGGTCCAAGAGACCCAGTACTTC. The variable domain in full, with the rest retrieved from reference TRBV18 and TRBJ2-5, is NAGVMQNPRHLVRRRGQEARLRCSPMKGHSHVYWYRQLPEEGLKFMVYLQKENIIDESGMPKERFSAEFPKEGPSILRIQQVVRGDSAAYFCASLPGLNGVQETQYFGPGTRLLVL.